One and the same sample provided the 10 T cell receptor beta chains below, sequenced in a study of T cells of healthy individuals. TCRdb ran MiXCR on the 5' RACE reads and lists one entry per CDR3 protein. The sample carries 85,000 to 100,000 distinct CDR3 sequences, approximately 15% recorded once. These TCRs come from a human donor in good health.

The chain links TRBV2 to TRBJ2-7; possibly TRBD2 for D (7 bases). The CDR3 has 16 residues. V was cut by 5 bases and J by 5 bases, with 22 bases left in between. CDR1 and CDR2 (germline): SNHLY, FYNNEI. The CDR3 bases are TGTGCCAGCAGTCACGCCCTGTGGGGGGGCGGCGACGAGCAGTACTTC. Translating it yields CASSHALWGGGDEQYF.

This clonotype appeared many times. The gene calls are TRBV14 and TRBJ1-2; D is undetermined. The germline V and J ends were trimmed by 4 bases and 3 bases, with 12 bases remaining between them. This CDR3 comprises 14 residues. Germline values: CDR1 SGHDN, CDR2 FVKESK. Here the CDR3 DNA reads TGTGCCAGCAGCCTCCTGAGTTTAGACTATGGCTACACCTTC. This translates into CASSLLSLDYGYTF.

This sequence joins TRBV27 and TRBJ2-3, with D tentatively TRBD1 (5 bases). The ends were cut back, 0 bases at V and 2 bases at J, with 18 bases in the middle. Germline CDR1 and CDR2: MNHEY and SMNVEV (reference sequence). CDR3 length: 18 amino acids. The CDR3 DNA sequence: TGTGCCAGCAGTTTATCGCTAAGGACACCCCTGAACACAGATACGCAGTATTTT. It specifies CASSLSLRTPLNTDTQYF.

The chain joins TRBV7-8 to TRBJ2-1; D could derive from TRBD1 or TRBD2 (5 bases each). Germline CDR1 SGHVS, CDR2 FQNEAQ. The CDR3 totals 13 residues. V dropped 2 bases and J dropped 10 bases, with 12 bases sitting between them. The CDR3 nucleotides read TGTGCCAGCAGCTTAAGAGGGGCGGGCGAGCAGTTCTTC. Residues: CASSLRGAGEQFF.

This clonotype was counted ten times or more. CDR3 amino acids: CSATPGGRDEQYF. The CDR3 DNA follows: TGCAGTGCTACCCCCGGGGGGAGGGACGAGCAGTACTTC. The chain joins TRBV20-1 to TRBJ2-7, with 7 bases fitting TRBD2. From germline, CDR1 is DFQATT and CDR2 SNEGSKA (reference sequence). V lost 4 bases, J lost 5 bases, and 8 bases stayed unmatched. The CDR3 has 13 amino acids.

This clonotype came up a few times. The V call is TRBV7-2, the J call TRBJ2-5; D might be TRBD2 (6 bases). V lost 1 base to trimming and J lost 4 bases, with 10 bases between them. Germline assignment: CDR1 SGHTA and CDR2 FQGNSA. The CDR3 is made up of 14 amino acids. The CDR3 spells CASSLDPGAETQYF. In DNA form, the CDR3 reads TGTGCCAGCAGCTTAGACCCGGGAGCAGAGACCCAGTACTTC. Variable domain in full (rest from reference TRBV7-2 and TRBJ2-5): GAGVSQSPSNKVTEKGKDVELRCDPISGHTALYWYRQSLGQGLEFLIYFQGNSAPDKSGLPSDRFSAERTGGSVSTLTIQRTQQEDSAVYLCASSLDPGAETQYFGPGTRLLVL.

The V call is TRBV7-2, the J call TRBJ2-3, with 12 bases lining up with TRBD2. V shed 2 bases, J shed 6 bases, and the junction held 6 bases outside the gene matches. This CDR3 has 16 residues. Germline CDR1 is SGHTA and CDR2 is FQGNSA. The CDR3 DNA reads TGTGCCAGCAGCTTATTCCTAGCGGGGGGGCAGGATACGCAGTATTTT. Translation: CASSLFLAGGQDTQYF.

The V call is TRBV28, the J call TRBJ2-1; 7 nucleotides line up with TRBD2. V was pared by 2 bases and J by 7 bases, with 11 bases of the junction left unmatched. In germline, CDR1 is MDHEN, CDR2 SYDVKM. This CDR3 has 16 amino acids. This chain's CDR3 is CASSLPPTRERNEQFF. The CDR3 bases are TGTGCCAGCAGTTTACCCCCGACGCGGGAGAGGAATGAGCAGTTCTTC.

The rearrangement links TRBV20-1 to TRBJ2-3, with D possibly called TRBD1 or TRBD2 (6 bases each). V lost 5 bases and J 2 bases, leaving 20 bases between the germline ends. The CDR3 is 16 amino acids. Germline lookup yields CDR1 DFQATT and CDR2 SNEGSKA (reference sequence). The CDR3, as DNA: TGCAGTGCTTCGGGGTTAGGGCGGGGACACACAGATACGCAGTATTTT. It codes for CSASGLGRGHTDTQYF.

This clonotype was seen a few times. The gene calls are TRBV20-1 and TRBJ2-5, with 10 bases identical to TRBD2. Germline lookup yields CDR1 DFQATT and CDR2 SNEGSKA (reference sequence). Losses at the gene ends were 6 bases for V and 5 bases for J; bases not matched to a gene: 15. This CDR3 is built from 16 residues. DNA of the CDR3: TGCAGTGCACCTAGGGGGACTAGCGCCTTAGAGGAGACCCAGTACTTC. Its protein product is CSAPRGTSALEETQYF.